Following are 11 T cell receptor beta chains from one sample sequenced in a study of CD8 T cells in ankylosing spondylitis. General study points: Fewer than 10 highly homologous variants made up a TCR beta motif that seemed to typify ankylosing spondylitis blood.

TCRdb reprocessed the 5' RACE reads with MiXCR, giving one entry per CDR3 protein. Here the sample spans some 700,000 distinct CDR3 sequences, over 15% being singletons. Their specific antigens are unknown. Material for sequencing was blood, either unsorted or a sorted T cell fraction (not recorded which). These receptors were obtained from a male donor with ankylosing spondylitis.

Details on this clonotype: An end of the junction differs from the germline gene, which may be a read error. This sequence joins TRBV29-1 and TRBJ2-2; D ambiguous. CDR3 length: 14 residues. Germline V lookup: CDR1 SQVTM, CDR2 ANQGSEA. The CDR3 bases are TGCAGCGTTGAAGCGCAAGGGTCCACCCGGGAGCTGTTTTTT. This translates into CSVEAQGSTRELFF.

This clonotype turned up a few times. The V and J genes are TRBV7-9 and TRBJ2-7; either TRBD1 or TRBD2 may supply D (5 bases each). The length of the CDR3 is 15 residues. The germline gives CDR1 SEHNR, CDR2 FQNEAQ (reference sequence). V shed 5 bases and J shed 0 bases, with 14 bases lying between them. CDR3 loop: CASSPRDVVSYEQYF. CDR3 coding DNA: TGTGCCAGCAGCCCGAGGGACGTAGTCTCCTACGAGCAGTACTTC. Full variable domain (outside the CDR3, taken from reference TRBV7-9 and TRBJ2-7): DTGVSQNPRHKITKRGQNVTFRCDPISEHNRLYWYRQTLGQGPEFLTYFQNEAQLEKSRLLSDRFSAERPKGSFSTLEIQRTEQGDSAMYLCASSPRDVVSYEQYFGPGTRLTVT.

The chain links TRBV9 to TRBJ2-3; TRBD1 agrees at 10 bases. Per germline, CDR1 SGDLS and CDR2 YYNGEE. V shed 4 bases, J shed 5 bases, and the junction held 10 bases outside the gene matches. The CDR3 extends over 16 amino acids. CDR3 loop: CASSLGLGQGEDTQYF. CDR3 coding DNA: TGTGCCAGCAGCTTAGGACTCGGACAGGGGGAAGATACGCAGTATTTT.

This clonotype was seen a few times. The chain employs TRBV5-1 and TRBJ2-4; a weak D match, TRBD1 (6 bases). Per the germline V gene, CDR1 is SGHRS and CDR2 is YFSETQ. The CDR3 has 16 amino acids. V lost 2 bases to trimming and J lost 5 bases, with 17 bases between them. CDR3 sequence (DNA): TGCGCCAGCAGCTTAGATGCCGGACCAGGGGAAAACATTCAGTACTTC. As protein: CASSLDAGPGENIQYF.

The gene calls are TRBV20-1 and TRBJ1-2, with 11 bases fitting TRBD1. The V gene end was trimmed by 0 bases and the J gene end by 8 bases; junction bases not matched to a gene: 8. This CDR3 contains 15 residues. Germline V gene lookup returns CDR1 DFQATT and CDR2 SNEGSKA (reference sequence). CDR3 DNA sequence: TGCAGTGCTAGAGAATGGCTCGGACAGGGGGCAGGCTACACCTTC. Encoded protein: CSAREWLGQGAGYTF.

Here the CDR3 reads CAIAGSTDTQYF. The CDR3 bases are TGTGCCATCGCGGGGAGCACAGATACGCAGTATTTT. The chain combines TRBV10-3 with TRBJ2-3, with a weak D call TRBD2 (6 bases). CDR1 and CDR2 from the germline V gene are ENHRY and SYGVKD. CDR3 length: 12 amino acids. Trimming took off 8 bases at V and 0 bases at J, with 6 bases between the two ends.

The V call is TRBV19, the J call TRBJ2-7; TRBD2 matches at 7 bases. The V and J ends lost 3 bases and 5 bases, in that order; junction bases with no gene match: 10. Looked up from germline, CDR1 is LNHDA and CDR2 is SQIVND (reference sequence). The CDR3 is 15 residues long. The CDR3 loop is CASSIAGTIVNEQYF. The CDR3 DNA sequence: TGTGCCAGTAGTATCGCGGGGACTATCGTCAACGAGCAGTACTTC.

In this sample, this clonotype turned up a few times. J is TRBJ2-1 and V is TRBV5-1, with 7 bases fitting TRBD2. The CDR3 totals 15 residues. Trimming at V came to 2 bases and at J to 9 bases, leaving 11 bases not matched to a gene. Germline lookup yields CDR1 SGHRS and CDR2 YFSETQ. The CDR3 coding sequence is TGCGCCAGCAGCTTTATATTGGCGGGAGCGGGTGAGCAGTTCTTC. This encodes CASSFILAGAGEQFF.

V gene TRBV20-1 combines with J gene TRBJ1-5; TRBD1 matches at 7 bases. The length of the CDR3 is 15 residues. J gave up 7 bases and V 4 bases, and 13 bases lay outside the gene matches. Germline V gene lookup returns CDR1 DFQATT and CDR2 SNEGSKA (reference sequence). DNA for the CDR3: TGCAGTGCTACTCCAGGGGGAGACTATTTCCAGCCCCAGCATTTT. This encodes CSATPGGDYFQPQHF.

The chain joins TRBV6-5 to TRBJ2-7; a weak D match, TRBD1 (6 bases). CDR3 length: 14 residues. V was trimmed by 2 bases and J by 2 bases, leaving 10 bases between them. Germline V lookup: CDR1 MNHEY, CDR2 SVGAGI. This CDR3 is CASSYGQGTYEQYF. DNA of the CDR3: TGTGCCAGCAGTTACGGGCAGGGGACCTACGAGCAGTACTTC.

This chain joins TRBV20-1 and TRBJ2-1, with a tentative D call TRBD2 (5 bases). The length of the CDR3 is 19 residues. Deletions cut 5 bases from V and 7 bases from J, with 33 bases between. Germline V lookup: CDR1 DFQATT, CDR2 SNEGSKA (reference sequence). This CDR3 reads CSAPAPDQSRLAVWNEQFF. The CDR3 region has the DNA TGCAGTGCTCCTGCACCTGATCAATCCCGGCTAGCAGTGTGGAATGAGCAGTTCTTC.